A single sample is the source of the 29 T cell receptor beta chains below, sequenced in a study of blood T cells in healthy people across ages. The second PCR ran roughly 6 to 12 cycles with a sample-barcoded 5' primer and J-beta primers. From the 5' RACE reads, TCRdb called clonotypes with MiXCR, one entry per CDR3 protein. This sample has hundreds of thousands of distinct CDR3 sequences, with over 20% found just once. Sequencing input: blood. The receptors were gathered from a man aged 65 to 79 in good health.

DNA for the CDR3: TGTGCCAGTAGTATATTCCACAGCACCTCCTACGAGCAGTACTTC. Amino acids: CASSIFHSTSYEQYF. The J gene is TRBJ2-7, the V gene TRBV19; D uncertain. Germline CDR1 reads LNHDA; CDR2 reads SQIVND (reference sequence). The CDR3 covers 15 residues. The ends were cut back, 2 bases at V and 0 bases at J, with 11 bases in the middle.

The V and J genes are TRBV12-3 or TRBV12-4 and TRBJ2-5; 7 bases match TRBD1. Losses at the gene ends were 6 bases for V and 11 bases for J; bases not matched to a gene: 9. This CDR3 region has 12 residues. In nucleotides, the CDR3 is TGTGCCAGCAGCTCAAACCCGGGACAGCAGTACTTC. The encoded protein is CASSSNPGQQYF.

This clonotype was seen only a few times. The J gene is TRBJ2-3, the V gene TRBV12-3 or TRBV12-4; 7 nucleotides match TRBD1. CDR3 length: 12 amino acids. Unmatched junction bases numbered 2, after V lost 1 base and J lost 10 bases. CDR3 bases: TGTGCCAGCAGTTTAGGGCAGGGGGCGCAGTATTTT. Its protein is CASSLGQGAQYF.

This chain connects TRBV13 to TRBJ2-7; tentatively, D is TRBD2 (5 bases). Germline lookup yields CDR1 PRHDT and CDR2 FYEKMQ (reference sequence). The CDR3 runs to 15 residues. The V end was cut by 3 bases, the J end by 1 base, with 13 bases between. CDR3 bases: TGTGCCAGCAGCTTGGGCCGGGGTATGTCCTACGAGCAGTACTTC. It specifies CASSLGRGMSYEQYF.

The rearrangement uses TRBV7-2 and TRBJ2-5; the match to TRBD1 covers 8 bases. Trimming took 1 base from V and 1 from J; bases not matched to a gene: 11. CDR1 and CDR2 (germline): SGHTA, FQGNSA. This CDR3 spans 18 amino acids. The CDR3 DNA reads as TGTGCCAGCAGCTTAGTCCTAGGGACAGGCGGCCTCCAAGAGACCCAGTACTTC. Protein product: CASSLVLGTGGLQETQYF. Full variable domain (outside the CDR3, taken from reference TRBV7-2 and TRBJ2-5): GAGVSQSPSNKVTEKGKDVELRCDPISGHTALYWYRQSLGQGLEFLIYFQGNSAPDKSGLPSDRFSAERTGGSVSTLTIQRTQQEDSAVYLCASSLVLGTGGLQETQYFGPGTRLLVL.

This clonotype was found a few times. The chain has TRBV12-3 or TRBV12-4 and TRBJ1-4, with D possibly being TRBD1 (5 bases). The V end lost 2 bases, the J end lost 4 bases, and 17 bases lay between the germline ends. The CDR3 spans 17 residues. CDR3 in amino acids: CASSLKLARVNNEKLFF. The DNA for the CDR3 is TGTGCCAGCAGTTTAAAATTAGCCAGGGTGAATAATGAAAAACTGTTTTTT.

This chain links TRBV5-1 with TRBJ1-3; TRBD1 might be the D (5 bases). In germline, CDR1 is SGHRS, CDR2 YFSETQ. The CDR3 sequence is 15 residues long. V lost 4 bases and J 2 bases, leaving 13 bases between the germline ends. This CDR3 reads CASSPGAVTGNTIYF. DNA for the CDR3: TGCGCCAGCAGCCCCGGGGCGGTGACTGGAAACACCATATATTTT.

This chain links TRBV14 with TRBJ2-2; D is perhaps TRBD1 or TRBD2 (5 bases each). The germline gives CDR1 SGHDN, CDR2 FVKESK. This CDR3 region has 16 residues. Trimming took off 5 bases at V and 0 bases at J, with 13 bases between the two ends. This CDR3 reads CASSKGTTSNTGELFF. CDR3 bases: TGTGCCAGCAGCAAAGGGACGACTTCGAACACCGGGGAGCTGTTTTTT. Full variable domain (missing parts from reference TRBV14 and TRBJ2-2): EAGVTQFPSHSVIEKGQTVTLRCDPISGHDNLYWYRRVMGKEIKFLLHFVKESKQDESGMPNNRFLAERTGGTYSTLKVQPAELEDSGVYFCASSKGTTSNTGELFFGEGSRLTVL.

Turning to this clonotype: Being one base from a much bigger clone, this may be a read error. The chain employs TRBV10-3 and TRBJ2-6; D remains unclear. V lost 3 bases and J lost 0, with 3 bases in between. CDR1 is ENHRY, CDR2 SYGVKD, per germline. The CDR3 length is 14 residues. The CDR3 DNA reads TGTGCCATCAGTGACTTCTCTGGGGCCAACGTCCTGACTTTC. As protein: CAISDFSGANVLTF.

J is TRBJ2-5 and V is TRBV6-5; 7 bases match TRBD1. TRBJ2-7 explains the end of the DNA better; the J call may be wrong. The germline V gene has CDR1 MNHEY and CDR2 SVGAGI. The CDR3 has 14 amino acids. The CDR3 is CASSSDRPPYEQYV. CDR3 nucleotide sequence: TGTGCCAGCAGTTCGGACAGGCCTCCCTACGAGCAGTACGTC.

This clonotype was observed a few times. The rearrangement links TRBV7-2 to TRBJ2-5; D unclear. Germline CDR1 and CDR2: SGHTA and FQGNSA. The CDR3 is 12 amino acids. Trimming removed 0 bases at V and 6 bases at J, with 5 bases between. The CDR3 region is CASSLAVQTQYF. The CDR3 nucleotides read TGTGCCAGCAGCTTAGCGGTGCAGACCCAGTACTTC. The whole variable domain, filled in from reference TRBV7-2 and TRBJ2-5, reads GAGVSQSPSNKVTEKGKDVELRCDPISGHTALYWYRQSLGQGLEFLIYFQGNSAPDKSGLPSDRFSAERTGGSVSTLTIQRTQQEDSAVYLCASSLAVQTQYFGPGTRLLVL.

The CDR3 is CASSEGWGPYYGYTF. The CDR3 DNA reads as TGTGCCAGCAGCGAAGGCTGGGGACCGTACTATGGCTACACCTTC. The chain joins TRBV14 to TRBJ1-2; possible D gene TRBD1, 5 bases. This CDR3 region has 15 residues. Germline CDR1 and CDR2: SGHDN and FVKESK. V was trimmed by 5 bases and J by 3 bases, leaving 16 bases between them.

The gene calls are TRBV20-1 and TRBJ1-2; 11 positions agree with TRBD1. The V gene's germline CDR1 is DFQATT and CDR2 SNEGSKA (reference sequence). The CDR3 spans 15 residues. V lost 0 bases to trimming and J lost 7 bases; unmatched junction nucleotides: 7. The CDR3 nucleotides read TGCAGTGCTAGAGATGCGGGACAGGGGGTTTCTGGCTACACCTTC. Translated, it gives CSARDAGQGVSGYTF.

This clonotype was seen once. CDR3 DNA sequence: TGCGCCAGTAACCCGGGGGGGAGCACTGAAGCTTTCTTT. Translation: CASNPGGSTEAFF. This chain uses TRBV5-1 with TRBJ1-1, with D possibly being TRBD1 (5 bases). Trimming took off 8 bases at V and 4 bases at J, with 15 bases between the two ends. Germline assignment: CDR1 SGHRS and CDR2 YFSETQ. The CDR3 spans 13 residues.

The chain uses TRBV6-1 and TRBJ1-4, with D perhaps TRBD1 (5 bases). The CDR3 spans 15 residues. The ends were cut back, 6 bases at V and 0 bases at J, with 11 bases in the middle. Germline values: CDR1 MNHNS, CDR2 SASEGT. The CDR3 is CASRWDRPTNEKLFF. CDR3 coding DNA: TGTGCCAGCAGGTGGGACCGACCAACTAATGAAAAACTGTTTTTT.

The table lists this clonotype with a few counts. This chain uses TRBV10-1 with TRBJ2-7; no clear D gene. Looked up from germline, CDR1 is WNHNN and CDR2 is SYGVQD (reference sequence). Trimming pared 6 bases from V and 2 bases from J, leaving 11 bases between. This CDR3 is 13 amino acids long. The CDR3 DNA reads TGCGCCAGCAGCCCAGAAAAGCCCTACGAGCAGTACTTC. Its translation is CASSPEKPYEQYF.

This clonotype turned up a few times. This rearrangement joins TRBV6-1 to TRBJ2-5, with D uncertain. Germline CDR1 MNHNS, CDR2 SASEGT. V shed 1 base and J shed 1 base, with 7 bases lying between them. This CDR3 is 14 amino acids long. CDR3 DNA: TGTGCCAGCAGTGAAGACAGACTCCAAGAGACCCAGTACTTC. Translation gives CASSEDRLQETQYF.

This chain connects TRBV21-1 to TRBJ2-2; whether TRBD1, the table's D call, matches the DNA was not checked. TRBV21-1 is labeled a pseudogene. CDR3 length: 15 residues. The chain's CDR3 is CASSRGDRDTGELFF. Written as DNA, the CDR3 is TGTGCCAGCAGCAGGGGGGACAGAGACACCGGGGAGCTGTTTTTT.

This clonotype was observed a handful of times. V is TRBV5-1 and J is TRBJ2-2; tentatively, D is TRBD1 (6 bases). V shed 1 base and J shed 5 bases, with 12 bases lying between them. This CDR3 region has 15 residues. Looked up from germline, CDR1 is SGHRS and CDR2 is YFSETQ. The CDR3 loop reads CASSLWTDRTGELFF. In nucleotides, the CDR3 is TGCGCCAGCAGCTTGTGGACAGATCGGACCGGGGAGCTGTTTTTT.

This chain links TRBV7-2 with TRBJ2-5; 11 bases match TRBD2. This CDR3 has 14 amino acids. Germline loops: CDR1 SGHTA, CDR2 FQGNSA. V was clipped by 6 bases and J by 4 bases; unmatched bases: 4. CDR3 bases: TGTGCCAGCAGATCTAGCGGGAGGATAGAGACCCAGTACTTC. Its protein is CASRSSGRIETQYF. The variable domain in full, with the rest retrieved from reference TRBV7-2 and TRBJ2-5, is GAGVSQSPSNKVTEKGKDVELRCDPISGHTALYWYRQSLGQGLEFLIYFQGNSAPDKSGLPSDRFSAERTGGSVSTLTIQRTQQEDSAVYLCASRSSGRIETQYFGPGTRLLVL.

The gene calls are TRBV19 and TRBJ1-1, with a possible D match to TRBD1 (5 bases). In germline, CDR1 is LNHDA, CDR2 SQIVND (reference sequence). This CDR3 region has 15 residues. Trimming pared 8 bases from V and 4 bases from J, leaving 20 bases between. The CDR3, as DNA: TGTGCCAGTTTAAGGTTCCAGGGAATGGGCACTGAAGCTTTCTTT. It translates to CASLRFQGMGTEAFF.

The chain joins TRBV18 to TRBJ1-2; no definite D call. From germline, CDR1 is KGHSH and CDR2 LQKENI. Trimming shortened V by 3 bases and J by 4 bases, and 9 bases separated the two germline ends. The CDR3 runs to 13 residues. Written as DNA, the CDR3 is TGTGCCAGCTCACCGGACGGGAGCTATGGCTACACCTTC. Translated: CASSPDGSYGYTF. Supplemented by reference TRBV18 and TRBJ1-2, the full variable domain reads NAGVMQNPRHLVRRRGQEARLRCSPMKGHSHVYWYRQLPEEGLKFMVYLQKENIIDESGMPKERFSAEFPKEGPSILRIQQVVRGDSAAYFCASSPDGSYGYTFGSGTRLTVV.

The chain uses TRBV7-9 and TRBJ2-1, with D possibly being TRBD1 or TRBD2 (5 bases each). The DNA end is a closer match to TRBJ2-7, so the J assignment may be wrong. The V gene's germline CDR1 is SEHNR and CDR2 FQNEAQ (reference sequence). The CDR3 runs to 14 residues. CDR3 bases: TGTGCCAGCAGCTTAGGGGGGAAGAGCTACGAGCAGTACGTC. Its translation is CASSLGGKSYEQYV.

This clonotype was observed a handful of times. CDR3 sequence: CASSSGSQETQYF. The CDR3 coding sequence is TGTGCCAGCAGCTCGGGCAGCCAAGAGACCCAGTACTTC. The rearrangement links TRBV13 to TRBJ2-5; D ambiguous. The CDR3 sequence is 13 residues long. Germline V lookup: CDR1 PRHDT, CDR2 FYEKMQ (reference sequence). Trimming shortened V by 4 bases and J by 1 base, and 7 bases separated the two germline ends. The full variable domain, in which reference TRBV13 and TRBJ2-5 provide the parts outside the CDR3, is AAGVIQSPRHLIKEKRETATLKCYPIPRHDTVYWYQQGPGQDPQFLISFYEKMQSDKGSIPDRFSAQQFSDYHSELNMSSLELGDSALYFCASSSGSQETQYFGPGTRLLVL.

The chain links TRBV20-1 to TRBJ1-1; D is undetermined. The germline V gene encodes CDR1 DFQATT and CDR2 SNEGSKA (reference sequence). The CDR3 contains 12 residues. The germline V and J ends were trimmed by 4 bases and 0 bases, with 6 bases remaining between them. The CDR3, as DNA: TGCAGTGCTATGAGGATGAACACTGAAGCTTTCTTT. Residues: CSAMRMNTEAFF.

This clonotype was seen only a few times. One junction end does not reproduce the germline sequence, and a read error may be involved. The chain recombines TRBV28 with TRBJ2-5; 8 bases match TRBD1. CDR3 length: 14 amino acids. Germline CDR1 is MDHEN and CDR2 is SYDVKM. The CDR3 sequence is CAIGQGASQETQCF. In DNA form, the CDR3 reads TGTGCCATTGGGCAGGGGGCTTCCCAAGAGACCCAGTGCTTC. The full variable domain, with the rest looked up from reference TRBV28 and TRBJ2-5, is DVKVTQSSRYLVKRTGEKVFLECVQDMDHENMFWYRQDPGLGLRLIYFSYDVKMKEKGDIPEGYSVSREKKERFSLILESASTNQTSMYLCAIGQGASQETQCFGPGTRLLVL.

This clonotype appeared a few times. This chain connects TRBV5-1 to TRBJ2-2, with unresolved D. V shed 0 bases and J shed 5 bases, with 5 bases lying between them. CDR3 length: 13 residues. Germline-derived CDR1 and CDR2 are SGHRS and YFSETQ. CDR3 in amino acids: CASSLVITGELFF. The CDR3 nucleotides read TGCGCCAGCAGCTTGGTAATAACCGGGGAGCTGTTTTTT.

The sample holds a few counts of this clonotype. The rearrangement uses TRBV4-3 and TRBJ1-1; D perhaps matches TRBD1 (5 bases). The CDR3 runs to 15 residues. Per germline, CDR1 LGHNA and CDR2 YSLEER. V was cut by 3 bases and J by 7 bases, with 18 bases left in between. CDR3 sequence reads: CASSQFSSVGGEAFF. CDR3 DNA: TGCGCCAGCAGCCAGTTTAGCTCCGTGGGGGGTGAAGCTTTCTTT.

This chain links TRBV12-3 or TRBV12-4 with TRBJ2-3; 11 bases map to TRBD2. V dropped 7 bases and J dropped 6; count of bases not matched to a gene: 9. The CDR3 loop spans 15 amino acids. The CDR3 reads CASNIAGGYGDTQYF. CDR3 nucleotide sequence: TGTGCCAGCAATATAGCGGGGGGGTACGGGGATACGCAGTATTTT.